These 15 T cell receptor beta chains were sequenced from one sample in a study of blood T cell repertoires in COVID-19. Assay used: immunoSEQ multiplex PCR; TCRdb lists only in-frame clones, some missing. The sample consists of 240,000 or so clones, around 88% of them appearing once. The sample taken for sequencing was peripheral blood. All receptors derive from an elderly man with acute or convalescent COVID-19.

The V gene is TRBV7-2, the J gene TRBJ1-1, with 11 bases lining up with TRBD1. With 5 bases clipped from V and 2 bases from J, the junction kept 10 bases outside the gene matches. Germline CDR1 reads SGHTA; CDR2 reads FQGNSA. This CDR3 contains 17 residues. The CDR3 nucleotides read TGTGCCAGCAGCCCAGGGGGACAGGGGGGGATAAACACTGAAGCTTTCTTT. This codes for CASSPGGQGGINTEAFF. Full variable domain (remainder filled in from reference TRBV7-2 and TRBJ1-1): GAGVSQSPSNKVTEKGKDVELRCDPISGHTALYWYRQSLGQGLEFLIYFQGNSAPDKSGLPSDRFSAERTGGSVSTLTIQRTQQEDSAVYLCASSPGGQGGINTEAFFGQGTRLTVV.

This clone was seen a few times. The chain recombines TRBV7-6 with TRBJ2-2, with 7 bases identical to TRBD2. The junction had 7 bases not matched to a gene; V was cut back by 4 bases and J by 2 bases. The CDR3 totals 16 residues. Germline assignment: CDR1 SGHVS and CDR2 FNYEAQ. As DNA, the CDR3 is TGTGCCAGCAGCTCCGCCGGGACTAAAAACACCGGGGAGCTGTTTTTT. Translated: CASSSAGTKNTGELFF.

The J gene is TRBJ2-1, the V gene TRBV6-5; 15 nucleotides agree with TRBD2. Germline V lookup: CDR1 MNHEY, CDR2 SVGAGI. J was trimmed by 8 bases and V by 7 bases; bases with no gene match: 6. This CDR3 is built from 15 residues. CDR3 DNA sequence: TGTGCCAGCAAACAGGGACTAGCGGGGGGAGATGAGCAGTTCTTC. Its protein product is CASKQGLAGGDEQFF.

In the case of this clone: The junction departs from the called germline gene at one end, perhaps through a read error. V usage is TRBV12-3 or TRBV12-4 and J usage is TRBJ1-1, with a possible D match to TRBD1 (5 bases). The CDR3 totals 8 residues. The CDR3 sequence: CASVPGVF. The CDR3 DNA reads as TGTGCCAGCGTCCCGGGGGTTTTT.

The chain uses TRBV2 and TRBJ2-3, with 9 bases fitting TRBD2. V lost 6 bases to trimming and J lost 1 base; unmatched junction nucleotides: 8. The CDR3 has 16 amino acids. Looked up from germline, CDR1 is SNHLY and CDR2 is FYNNEI. CDR3 region: CASSGTSGRRTDTQYF. The CDR3 DNA reads as TGTGCCAGCAGCGGTACTAGCGGGCGACGCACAGATACGCAGTATTTT.

The chain is built from TRBV5-4 and TRBJ2-3; TRBD1 agrees at 7 bases. The CDR3 covers 15 residues. After removal of 5 bases from V and 0 bases from J, the junction contained 6 bases not matched to a gene. The V gene's germline CDR1 is SGHNT and CDR2 YYREEE (reference sequence). CDR3: CASRGPGQSTDTQYF. The CDR3 nucleotides read TGTGCCAGCAGGGGTCCGGGACAGAGCACAGATACGCAGTATTTT.

This clone appeared a few times. The chain recombines TRBV10-3 with TRBJ2-1; the D is unclear. The germline CDR1 and CDR2 sequences are ENHRY and SYGVKD. The length of the CDR3 is 12 residues. The germline V and J ends were trimmed by 4 bases and 6 bases, with 7 bases remaining between them. The CDR3 sequence is CAISGIGNEQFF. The CDR3 DNA reads as TGTGCCATCAGTGGTATCGGCAATGAGCAGTTCTTC.

The V and J genes are TRBV28 and TRBJ1-5; D gene ambiguous. V was trimmed by 9 bases and J by 1 base, leaving 7 bases between them. This CDR3 is 12 amino acids long. Germline CDR1 is MDHEN and CDR2 is SYDVKM. The CDR3 reads CASDGSNQPQHF. The CDR3 bases are TGTGCCAGTGACGGGAGCAATCAGCCCCAGCATTTT.

The gene calls are TRBV5-1 and TRBJ1-2; no clear D gene. Trimming stripped 1 base from V and 8 bases from J, with 15 bases between. The V gene's germline CDR1 is SGHRS and CDR2 YFSETQ. This CDR3 spans 14 amino acids. CDR3 sequence: CASSLSGGGNGYTF. CDR3 DNA: TGCGCCAGCAGCTTGAGTGGTGGCGGTAACGGCTACACCTTC. Full variable domain (remainder filled in from reference TRBV5-1 and TRBJ1-2): KAGVTQTPRYLIKTRGQQVTLSCSPISGHRSVSWYQQTPGQGLQFLFEYFSETQRNKGNFPGRFSGRQFSNSRSEMNVSTLELGDSALYLCASSLSGGGNGYTFGSGTRLTVV.

With regard to this clone: Within the sample, other DNA sequences also encode this same CDR3. The CDR3 DNA is TGTGCCAGCAGCGTAGCGGGGGGAGGGACTGAAGCTTTCTTT. Translating it yields CASSVAGGGTEAFF. J is TRBJ1-1 and V is TRBV9; a possible D gene is TRBD1 (5 bases). CDR3 length: 14 amino acids. Trimming removed 0 bases at V and 5 bases at J, with 11 bases between. From germline, CDR1 is SGDLS and CDR2 YYNGEE. The full variable domain, completed using reference TRBV9 and TRBJ1-1, is DSGVTQTPKHLITATGQRVTLRCSPRSGDLSVYWYQQSLDQGLQFLIQYYNGEERAKGNILERFSAQQFPDLHSELNLSSLELGDSALYFCASSVAGGGTEAFFGQGTRLTVV.

The chain couples TRBV6-2 or TRBV6-3 to TRBJ1-1; a possible D gene is TRBD1 (6 bases). CDR1 MNHEY and CDR2 SVGEGT come from the germline V gene. Trimming stripped 5 bases from V and 6 bases from J, with 13 bases between. The CDR3 has 13 amino acids. CDR3 protein: CASSLDRIPEAFF. For the CDR3, the DNA is TGTGCCAGCAGTCTTGACAGGATCCCTGAAGCTTTCTTT.

The chain joins TRBV3-1 (or the pseudogene TRBV3-2) to TRBJ2-1; 8 bases are shared with TRBD2. The ends lost 2 bases at V and 4 bases at J; junction bases unmatched: 10. CDR3 size: 17 residues. Germline V gene sequence: CDR1 LGHDT, CDR2 YNNKEL (reference sequence). CDR3 amino acids: CASSQISGSAIYNEQFF. CDR3 sequence (DNA): TGTGCCAGCAGCCAAATAAGCGGGAGTGCGATTTACAATGAGCAGTTCTTC.

About this clone: The same CDR3 also results from other DNA sequences found in this sample. V gene TRBV19 combines with J gene TRBJ1-1; D not certain. V gave up 3 bases and J gave up 2 bases, with 7 bases separating them. CDR3 length equals 13 residues. The germline V gene has CDR1 LNHDA and CDR2 SQIVND (reference sequence). CDR3 amino acids: CASSIKRNTEAFF. The CDR3 DNA reads TGTGCCAGTAGTATTAAGCGTAACACTGAAGCTTTCTTT.

The chain recombines TRBV6-5 with TRBJ2-7; maybe TRBD1 (5 bases). The V gene's germline CDR1 is MNHEY and CDR2 SVGAGI. V lost 0 bases, J lost 6 bases, and 12 bases lay in between. CDR3 length: 14 amino acids. The CDR3 DNA reads TGTGCCAGCAGTTACTCTTACAGGACCATCGAGCAGTACTTC. This encodes CASSYSYRTIEQYF.

The gene calls are TRBV19 and TRBJ2-2; TRBD2 agrees at 9 bases. The CDR3 has 17 amino acids. After removal of 4 bases from V and 6 bases from J, the junction contained 12 bases not matched to a gene. Germline CDR1 and CDR2: LNHDA and SQIVND (reference sequence). CDR3 coding DNA: TGTGCCAGTAGTAGTGGATCAGGACTAGCGAAGCCCGGGGAGCTGTTTTTT. This encodes CASSSGSGLAKPGELFF.